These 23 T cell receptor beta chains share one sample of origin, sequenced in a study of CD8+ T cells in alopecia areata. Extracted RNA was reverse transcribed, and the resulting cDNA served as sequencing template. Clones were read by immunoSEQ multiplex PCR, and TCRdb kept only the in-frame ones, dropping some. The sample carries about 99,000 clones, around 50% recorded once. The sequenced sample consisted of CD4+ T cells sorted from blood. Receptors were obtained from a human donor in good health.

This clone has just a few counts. The DNA for the CDR3 is TGCAGCGTTGAGGGACAGGCTACAGATACGCAGTATTTT. Translation: CSVEGQATDTQYF. The rearrangement joins TRBV29-1 to TRBJ2-3; TRBD1 matches at 8 bases. J lost 3 bases, V lost 3 bases, and 2 bases had no gene match. This CDR3 comprises 13 residues. CDR1 and CDR2 (germline): SQVTM, ANQGSEA.

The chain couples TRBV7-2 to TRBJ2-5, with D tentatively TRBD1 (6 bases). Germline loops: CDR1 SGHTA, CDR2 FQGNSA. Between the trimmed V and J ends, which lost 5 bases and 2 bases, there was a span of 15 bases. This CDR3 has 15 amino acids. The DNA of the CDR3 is TGTGCCAGCAGCCCAGGGGCAGGGTTACAAGAGACCCAGTACTTC. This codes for CASSPGAGLQETQYF.

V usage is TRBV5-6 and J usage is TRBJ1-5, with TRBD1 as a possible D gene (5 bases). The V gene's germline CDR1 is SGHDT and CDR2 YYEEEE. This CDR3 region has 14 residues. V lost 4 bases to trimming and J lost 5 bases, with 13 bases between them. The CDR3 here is CASSIQGGHQPQHF. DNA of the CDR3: TGTGCCAGCAGCATTCAGGGTGGGCATCAGCCCCAGCATTTT.

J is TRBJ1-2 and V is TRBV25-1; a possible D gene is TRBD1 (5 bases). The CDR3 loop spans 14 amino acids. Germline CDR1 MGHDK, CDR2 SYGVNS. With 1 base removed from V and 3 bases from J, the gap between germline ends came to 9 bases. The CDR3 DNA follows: TGTGCCAGCAGTGAATTTCAGGGATACTATGGCTACACCTTC. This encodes CASSEFQGYYGYTF.

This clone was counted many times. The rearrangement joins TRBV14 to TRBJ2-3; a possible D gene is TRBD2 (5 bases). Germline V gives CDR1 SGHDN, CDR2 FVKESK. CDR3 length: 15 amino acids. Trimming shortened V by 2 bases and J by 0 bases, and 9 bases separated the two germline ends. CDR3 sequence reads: CASSQFGGSTDTQYF. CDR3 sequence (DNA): TGTGCCAGCAGCCAATTTGGAGGTAGCACAGATACGCAGTATTTT. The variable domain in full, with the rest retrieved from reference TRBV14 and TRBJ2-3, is EAGVTQFPSHSVIEKGQTVTLRCDPISGHDNLYWYRRVMGKEIKFLLHFVKESKQDESGMPNNRFLAERTGGTYSTLKVQPAELEDSGVYFCASSQFGGSTDTQYFGPGTRLTVL.

The CDR3 spells CASTSSREQYF. As DNA, the CDR3 is TGTGCCAGCACCTCCTCTCGGGAGCAGTACTTC. This chain connects TRBV7-2 to TRBJ2-7; D ambiguous. Germline CDR1 is SGHTA and CDR2 is FQGNSA. V was cut by 7 bases and J by 7 bases, with 11 bases left in between. The CDR3 runs 11 residues.

The CDR3 reads CASSRVYEQYF. The CDR3 region has the DNA TGTGCCAGCAGTAGAGTCTACGAGCAGTACTTC. V gene TRBV5-4 combines with J gene TRBJ2-7; unclear D gene. The germline V and J ends were trimmed by 5 bases and 3 bases, with 6 bases remaining between them. The germline V gene encodes CDR1 SGHNT and CDR2 YYREEE (reference sequence). The CDR3 has 11 residues. Full variable domain (remainder filled in from reference TRBV5-4 and TRBJ2-7): ETGVTQSPTHLIKTRGQQVTLRCSSQSGHNTVSWYQQALGQGPQFIFQYYREEENGRGNFPPRFSGLQFPNYSSELNVNALELDDSALYLCASSRVYEQYFGPGTRLTVT.

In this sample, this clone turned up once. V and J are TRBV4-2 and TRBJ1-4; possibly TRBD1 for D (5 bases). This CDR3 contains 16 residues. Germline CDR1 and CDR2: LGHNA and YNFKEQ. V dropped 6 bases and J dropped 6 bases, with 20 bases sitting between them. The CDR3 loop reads CASSRRDQGMDEKLFF. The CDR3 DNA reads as TGTGCCAGCAGTCGGAGGGATCAGGGTATGGATGAAAAACTGTTTTTT.

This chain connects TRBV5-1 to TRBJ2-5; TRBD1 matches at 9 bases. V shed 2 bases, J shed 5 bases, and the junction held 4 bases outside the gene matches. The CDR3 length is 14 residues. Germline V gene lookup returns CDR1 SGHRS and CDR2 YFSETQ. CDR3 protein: CASSFRDRVETQYF. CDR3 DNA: TGCGCCAGCAGCTTCCGGGACAGGGTCGAGACCCAGTACTTC.

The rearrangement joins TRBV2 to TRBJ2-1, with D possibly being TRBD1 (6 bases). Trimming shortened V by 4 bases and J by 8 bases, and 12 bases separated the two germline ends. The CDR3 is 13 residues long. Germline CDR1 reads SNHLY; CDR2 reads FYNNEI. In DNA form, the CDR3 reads TGTGCCAGCAGTGTGGACAGTGTCTATGAGCAGTTCTTC. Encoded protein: CASSVDSVYEQFF.

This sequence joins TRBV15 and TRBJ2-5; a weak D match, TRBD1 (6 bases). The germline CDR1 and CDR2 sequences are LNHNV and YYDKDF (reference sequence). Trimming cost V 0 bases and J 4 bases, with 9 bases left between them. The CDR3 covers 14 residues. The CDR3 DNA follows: TGTGCCACCAGCAGAGATCTGGGGGCAGAGACCCAGTACTTC. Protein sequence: CATSRDLGAETQYF.

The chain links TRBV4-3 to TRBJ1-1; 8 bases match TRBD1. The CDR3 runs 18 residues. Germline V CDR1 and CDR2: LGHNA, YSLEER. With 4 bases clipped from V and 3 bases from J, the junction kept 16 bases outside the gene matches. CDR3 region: CASSLNDRGSGEYTEAFF. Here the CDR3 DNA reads TGCGCCAGCAGCCTAAACGACAGGGGTAGTGGTGAATACACTGAAGCTTTCTTT.

CDR3 amino acids: CASIRAGSPLHF. In DNA, the CDR3 is TGTGCCAGCATCAGGGCAGGTTCACCCCTCCACTTT. The chain is built from TRBV6-1 and TRBJ1-6; tentative D call: TRBD1 (5 bases). V shed 7 bases and J shed 9 bases, with 10 bases lying between them. The CDR3 has 12 amino acids. Germline CDR1 is MNHNS and CDR2 is SASEGT.

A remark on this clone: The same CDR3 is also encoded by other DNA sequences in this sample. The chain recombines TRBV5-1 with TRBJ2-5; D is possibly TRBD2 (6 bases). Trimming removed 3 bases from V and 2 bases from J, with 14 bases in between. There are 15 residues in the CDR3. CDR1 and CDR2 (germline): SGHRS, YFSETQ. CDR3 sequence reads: CASSSTGTLQETQYF. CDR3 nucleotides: TGCGCCAGCAGCTCAACCGGGACTCTACAAGAGACCCAGTACTTC.

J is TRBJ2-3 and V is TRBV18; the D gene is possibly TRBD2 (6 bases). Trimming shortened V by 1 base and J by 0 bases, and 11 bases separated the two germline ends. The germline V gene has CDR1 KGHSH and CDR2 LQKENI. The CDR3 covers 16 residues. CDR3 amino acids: CASSPLAGTSTDTQYF. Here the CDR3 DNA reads TGTGCCAGCTCACCACTCGCAGGGACTAGCACAGATACGCAGTATTTT.

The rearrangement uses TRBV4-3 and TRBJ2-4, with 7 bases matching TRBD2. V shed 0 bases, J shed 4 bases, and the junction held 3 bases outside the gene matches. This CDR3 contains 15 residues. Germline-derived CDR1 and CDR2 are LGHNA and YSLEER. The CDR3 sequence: CASSQEGGVKNIQYF. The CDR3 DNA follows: TGCGCCAGCAGCCAAGAGGGGGGGGTAAAAAACATTCAGTACTTC.

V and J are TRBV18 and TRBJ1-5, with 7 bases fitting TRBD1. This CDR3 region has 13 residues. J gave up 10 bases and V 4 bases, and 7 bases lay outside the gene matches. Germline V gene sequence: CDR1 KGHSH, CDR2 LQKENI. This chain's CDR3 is CASSRDSENPQHF. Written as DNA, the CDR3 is TGTGCCAGCTCACGGGACAGTGAGAACCCCCAGCATTTT. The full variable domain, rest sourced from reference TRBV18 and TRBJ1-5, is NAGVMQNPRHLVRRRGQEARLRCSPMKGHSHVYWYRQLPEEGLKFMVYLQKENIIDESGMPKERFSAEFPKEGPSILRIQQVVRGDSAAYFCASSRDSENPQHFGDGTRLSIL.

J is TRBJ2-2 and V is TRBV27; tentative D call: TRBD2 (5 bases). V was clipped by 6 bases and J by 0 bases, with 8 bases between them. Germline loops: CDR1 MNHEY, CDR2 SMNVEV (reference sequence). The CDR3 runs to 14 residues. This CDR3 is CASSARANTGELFF. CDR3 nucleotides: TGTGCCAGCAGCGCGAGGGCGAACACCGGGGAGCTGTTTTTT.

In DNA form, the CDR3 reads TGTGCCAGCAGTTACTCGAGGGGCAACACCGGGGAGCTGTTTTTT. It is translated as CASSYSRGNTGELFF. The chain carries TRBV6-5 and TRBJ2-2, with D perhaps given as TRBD1 or TRBD2 (5 bases each). V lost 0 bases and J lost 2, with 7 bases in between. This CDR3 comprises 15 residues. In germline, CDR1 is MNHEY, CDR2 SVGAGI.

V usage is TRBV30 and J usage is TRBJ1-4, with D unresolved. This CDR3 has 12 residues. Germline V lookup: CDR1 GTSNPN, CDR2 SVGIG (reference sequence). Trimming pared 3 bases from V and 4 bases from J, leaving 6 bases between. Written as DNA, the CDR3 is TGTGCCTGGAGCGGTTATAATGAAAAACTGTTTTTT. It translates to CAWSGYNEKLFF.

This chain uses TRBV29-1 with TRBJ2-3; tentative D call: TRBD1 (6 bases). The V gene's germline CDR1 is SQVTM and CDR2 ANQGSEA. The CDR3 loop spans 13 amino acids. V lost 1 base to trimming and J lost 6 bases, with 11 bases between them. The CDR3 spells CSVEGGRRDTQYF. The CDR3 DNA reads TGCAGCGTTGAAGGGGGGCGCCGGGATACGCAGTATTTT.

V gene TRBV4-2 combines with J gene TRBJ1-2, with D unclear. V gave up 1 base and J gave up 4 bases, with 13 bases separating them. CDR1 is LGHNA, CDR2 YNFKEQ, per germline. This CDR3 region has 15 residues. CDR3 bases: TGTGCCAGCAGCCAAGGGGTCCAAGTCGCCTATGGCTACACCTTC. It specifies CASSQGVQVAYGYTF.

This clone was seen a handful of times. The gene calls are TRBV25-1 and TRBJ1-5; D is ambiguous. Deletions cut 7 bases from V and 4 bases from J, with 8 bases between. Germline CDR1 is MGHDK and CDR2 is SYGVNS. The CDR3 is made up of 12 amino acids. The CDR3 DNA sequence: TGTGCCAGCAATATTGAGAATCAGCCCCAGCATTTT. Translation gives CASNIENQPQHF.